The 19 T cell receptor beta chains in this list originate from one sample, sequenced in a study of vaccination and CD4 T cells after COVID-19. Time point given: late sampling 161 to 241 days after vaccination in three convalescent patients. MiXCR, applied by TCRdb to the PCR reads, yields one record per CDR3 protein. The sample shows tens of thousands of distinct CDR3 sequences, 49% of them seen only once. This material consisted of CD4+ T cells from blood, taken about 7 months after SARS-CoV-2 vaccination. The source is a human donor who had recovered from COVID-19.

The V gene is TRBV19, the J gene TRBJ1-1; a weak D match, TRBD1 (6 bases). The CDR3 consists of 14 residues. Deletions cut 7 bases from V and 1 base from J, with 13 bases between. Germline V gives CDR1 LNHDA, CDR2 SQIVND (reference sequence). The CDR3 region has the DNA TGTGCCAGTACTCTACAGGGTTGGAACACTGAAGCTTTCTTT. This gives the protein CASTLQGWNTEAFF. The full variable domain, completed using reference TRBV19 and TRBJ1-1, is DGGITQSPKYLFRKEGQNVTLSCEQNLNHDAMYWYRQDPGQGLRLIYYSQIVNDFQKGDIAEGYSVSREKKESFPLTVTSAQKNPTAFYLCASTLQGWNTEAFFGQGTRLTVV.

The gene calls are TRBV7-2 and TRBJ2-3, with D possibly matching TRBD2 (7 bases). Trimming cost V 7 bases and J 0 bases, with 20 bases left between them. The CDR3 spans 17 residues. Germline V gives CDR1 SGHTA, CDR2 FQGNSA. The CDR3 sequence: CASTRGAAGVSTDTQYF. The DNA of the CDR3 is TGTGCCAGCACGAGGGGGGCGGCGGGAGTTAGCACAGATACGCAGTATTTT.

The chain joins TRBV6-5 to TRBJ1-2; D ambiguous. The ends were cut back, 2 bases at V and 4 bases at J, with 8 bases in the middle. The V gene's germline CDR1 is MNHEY and CDR2 SVGAGI. There are 13 residues in the CDR3. In DNA form, the CDR3 reads TGTGCCAGCAGTTACGGCCGTAGCTATGGCTACACCTTC. It translates to CASSYGRSYGYTF.

This sequence joins TRBV6-1 and TRBJ1-1; no clear D. CDR3 size: 13 residues. Germline assignment: CDR1 MNHNS and CDR2 SASEGT. V was trimmed by 6 bases and J by 5 bases, leaving 13 bases between them. This chain's CDR3 is CASRVGSATEAFF. CDR3 coding DNA: TGTGCCAGCAGAGTTGGCAGTGCGACTGAAGCTTTCTTT.

In nucleotides, the CDR3 is TGTGCCAGCAGCTTAGACAGTTTCTCTGGCTACACCTTC. It specifies CASSLDSFSGYTF. This chain uses TRBV7-6 with TRBJ1-2; no definite D call. CDR1 and CDR2 from the germline V gene are SGHVS and FNYEAQ. V dropped 1 base and J dropped 7 bases, with 10 bases sitting between them. This CDR3 spans 13 amino acids.

This rearrangement joins TRBV12-3 or TRBV12-4 to TRBJ2-1, with 8 bases aligning to TRBD1. This CDR3 has 15 residues. The V segment lost 0 bases and the J segment 5 bases; nucleotides outside the gene matches: 3. CDR3 sequence: CASSLAGTGHNEQFF. For the CDR3, the DNA is TGTGCCAGCAGTTTAGCGGGGACAGGTCACAATGAGCAGTTCTTC.

The chain combines TRBV28 with TRBJ2-1; no clear D. Per the germline V gene, CDR1 is MDHEN and CDR2 is SYDVKM. The CDR3 extends over 10 amino acids. Trimming removed 8 bases from V and 5 bases from J, with 4 bases in between. The CDR3 region has the DNA TGTGCCAGCGGAAACAATGAGCAGTTCTTC. As protein: CASGNNEQFF.

This clonotype came up a few times. J is TRBJ2-5 and V is TRBV10-3; D gene unclear. Trimming cost V 3 bases and J 7 bases, with 6 bases left between them. CDR3 size: 11 residues. The germline gives CDR1 ENHRY, CDR2 SYGVKD. The CDR3 sequence is CAISDIGTQYF. DNA of the CDR3: TGTGCCATCAGTGACATAGGGACCCAGTACTTC.

The CDR3 region is CASTLVGQPTDTQYF. The CDR3, as DNA: TGTGCCAGCACCCTAGTGGGACAGCCCACAGATACGCAGTATTTT. V and J are TRBV7-2 and TRBJ2-3; TRBD1 matches at 7 bases. The CDR3 runs 15 residues. J was trimmed by 2 bases and V by 7 bases; bases with no gene match: 9. Germline CDR1 SGHTA, CDR2 FQGNSA.

This clonotype occurred a few times. The J gene is TRBJ1-2, the V gene TRBV6-5; unclear D gene. The CDR3 spans 15 residues. V was trimmed by 0 bases and J by 5 bases, leaving 13 bases between them. Germline V lookup: CDR1 MNHEY, CDR2 SVGAGI. The chain's CDR3 is CASSYSALGYYGYTF. The CDR3 nucleotides are TGTGCCAGCAGTTACTCCGCCCTGGGGTATTATGGCTACACCTTC.

The V gene is TRBV7-9, the J gene TRBJ2-1; D gene uncertain. Germline CDR1 SEHNR, CDR2 FQNEAQ (reference sequence). CDR3 length equals 18 residues. Between the trimmed V and J ends, which lost 2 bases and 4 bases, there was a span of 21 bases. The CDR3 sequence: CASSLWVGYDGSYNEQFF. The CDR3 bases are TGTGCCAGCAGCTTATGGGTTGGGTATGACGGGTCTTACAATGAGCAGTTCTTC.

V usage is TRBV7-2 and J usage is TRBJ1-4; 9 bases are a match to TRBD1. Per the germline V gene, CDR1 is SGHTA and CDR2 is FQGNSA. There are 15 residues in the CDR3. V shed 5 bases and J 1 base; nucleotides not matched to a gene: 2. CDR3 loop: CASSPGQGTNEKLFF. The CDR3 DNA reads as TGTGCCAGCAGCCCGGGACAGGGAACTAATGAAAAACTGTTTTTT.

The genes are TRBV7-9 and TRBJ2-1, with 7 bases aligning to TRBD1. Germline CDR1 SEHNR, CDR2 FQNEAQ (reference sequence). The CDR3 extends over 16 amino acids. The V and J ends lost 0 bases and 3 bases, in that order; junction bases with no gene match: 5. The chain's CDR3 is CASSLAPSGGYNEQFF. The DNA of the CDR3 is TGTGCCAGCAGCTTAGCGCCTTCAGGGGGCTACAATGAGCAGTTCTTC.

The chain combines TRBV27 with TRBJ2-1; 10 nucleotides line up with TRBD2. This CDR3 region has 16 residues. The trim removed 0 bases at V and 6 bases at J, leaving 5 bases unmatched. Germline V gene sequence: CDR1 MNHEY, CDR2 SMNVEV (reference sequence). CDR3 loop: CASSLSSLAGVNEQFF. The DNA for the CDR3 is TGTGCCAGCAGTTTATCGAGCCTAGCGGGAGTCAATGAGCAGTTCTTC.

The chain joins TRBV20-1 to TRBJ1-2; 7 nucleotides agree with TRBD1. Germline CDR1 is DFQATT and CDR2 is SNEGSKA (reference sequence). The J segment lost 8 bases and the V segment lost 1 base, leaving 19 bases of the junction unmatched. The CDR3 runs to 17 residues. The CDR3 DNA reads TGCAGTGCTAGAGGTCCGGGACAGCCTGACCTAACTATCGGCTACACCTTC. Its translation is CSARGPGQPDLTIGYTF.

This clonotype was counted a few times. The chain combines TRBV7-9 with TRBJ2-1; 10 positions match TRBD2. CDR3 length equals 16 residues. Germline assignment: CDR1 SEHNR and CDR2 FQNEAQ (reference sequence). The ends lost 6 bases at V and 5 bases at J; junction bases unmatched: 10. The CDR3 DNA is TGTGCCAGCAGACATGTAGCGGGAGGAGGGAACAATGAGCAGTTCTTC. Its translation is CASRHVAGGGNNEQFF.

This clonotype was detected once. The rearrangement joins TRBV20-1 to TRBJ2-7; D gene uncertain. The CDR3 extends over 15 amino acids. Per the germline V gene, CDR1 is DFQATT and CDR2 is SNEGSKA (reference sequence). V lost 0 bases, J lost 7 bases, and 19 bases lay in between. The CDR3 DNA follows: TGCAGTGCTAGAGATTTTTTGGGCGAGCCGACGGAGCAGTACTTC. Translated, it gives CSARDFLGEPTEQYF.

The V gene is TRBV20-1, the J gene TRBJ2-7; 11 bases are shared with TRBD2. Germline V CDR1 and CDR2: DFQATT, SNEGSKA (reference sequence). The CDR3 contains 16 residues. Unmatched junction bases numbered 6, after V lost 0 bases and J lost 2 bases. The chain's CDR3 is CSARDRLAGRTYEQYF. CDR3 DNA sequence: TGCAGTGCTAGAGACCGACTAGCGGGAAGGACCTACGAGCAGTACTTC.

As DNA, the CDR3 is TGCAGTGCCGCACTAGCGGGAGGATCCTACGAGCAGTACTTC. Protein sequence: CSAALAGGSYEQYF. The rearrangement joins TRBV20-1 to TRBJ2-7; TRBD2 matches 12 bases. The germline CDR1 and CDR2 sequences are DFQATT and SNEGSKA (reference sequence). The CDR3 totals 14 residues. V dropped 6 bases and J dropped 1; count of bases not matched to a gene: 4.